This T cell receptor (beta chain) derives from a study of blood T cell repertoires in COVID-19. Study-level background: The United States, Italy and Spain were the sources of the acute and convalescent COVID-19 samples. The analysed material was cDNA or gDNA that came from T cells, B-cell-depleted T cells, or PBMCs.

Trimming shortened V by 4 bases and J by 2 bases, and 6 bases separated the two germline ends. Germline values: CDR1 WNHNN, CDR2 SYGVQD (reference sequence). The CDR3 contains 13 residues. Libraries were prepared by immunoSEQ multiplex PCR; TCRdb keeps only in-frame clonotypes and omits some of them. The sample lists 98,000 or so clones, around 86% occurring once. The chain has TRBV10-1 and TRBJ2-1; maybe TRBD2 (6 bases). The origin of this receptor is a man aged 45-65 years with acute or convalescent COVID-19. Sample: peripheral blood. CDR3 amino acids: CASSGGTYNEQFF. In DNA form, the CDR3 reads TGCGCCAGCAGTGGCGGGACCTACAATGAGCAGTTCTTC.